A selection of T cell receptor beta chains follows, all from one sample in a study of blood T cell repertoires in COVID-19. Profiled with immunoSEQ multiplex PCR; TCRdb holds only in-frame clones, not every one. The top ten hold roughly two fifths of the sample, which has about 110,000 clones, around 81% seen once. The sample was peripheral blood. The receptors were gathered from a man older than 75 with acute or convalescent COVID-19. CDR3s include the opening cysteine and the closing phenylalanine or tryptophan. A D gene is named only where the DNA matches it firmly. Only some rows state a clone size, as once, few, many or a class for expanded clones.

V gene,J gene,D gene,clone size,CDR3 DNA,CDR3 protein
TRBV28,TRBJ2-1,TRBD2,NA,TGTGCCAGCAGTCCCTGGACTAGCGGGAGTCGAAATGAGCAGTTCTTC,CASSPWTSGSRNEQFF
TRBV28,TRBJ1-6,NA,NA,TGTGCCAGCAGTTCAAGAGTTGATTCACCCCTCCACTTT,CASSSRVDSPLHF
TRBV30,TRBJ2-6,NA,once,TGTGCCTGGAGTAGGGTTTTTCAGGGCAGGATCAACTCTGGGGCCAACGTCCTGACTTTC,CAWSRVFQGRINSGANVLTF
TRBV15,TRBJ2-5,NA,NA,TGTGCCACCAGCAGAGGTGGAGGGTTAAGGCAAGAGACCCAGTACTTC,CATSRGGGLRQETQYF
TRBV5-1,TRBJ2-2,TRBD1,NA,TGCGCCAGCAGCTCCCGGGACAGCACCGGGGAGCTGTTTTTT,CASSSRDSTGELFF
TRBV6-5,TRBJ1-4,NA,NA,TGTGCCAGCAGTCGCGATAAAATTAATGAAAAACTGTTTTTT,CASSRDKINEKLFF
TRBV6-5,TRBJ2-7,TRBD1,NA,TGTGCCAGCAGCCCACCGGGACAGGGATACGAGCAGTACTTC,CASSPPGQGYEQYF
TRBV28,TRBJ2-1,TRBD2,NA,TGTGCCAGCAGTACGACTAGCGGGAATTTAAATGAGCAGTTCTTC,CASSTTSGNLNEQFF
TRBV7-9,TRBJ1-4,TRBD1,NA,TGTGCCAGCAGCAGGACAGGGGAAGGTGAAAAACTGTTTTTT,CASSRTGEGEKLFF
TRBV5-1,TRBJ2-1,TRBD2,NA,TGCGCCAGCAGCCATGGACTAGCGGGATTCTATGAGCAGTTCTTC,CASSHGLAGFYEQFF
TRBV28,TRBJ1-6,NA,NA,TGTGCCAGCACCGCCGGGTATGCACCCCTCCACTTT,CASTAGYAPLHF
TRBV7-2,TRBJ2-5,NA,NA,TGTGCCAGCAGCTTACGGCAGGGTCGTACGACCCAGTACTTC,CASSLRQGRTTQYF
TRBV7-3,TRBJ2-3,NA,NA,TGTGCCAGCAGCTTCGGAGGGGGCACAGATACGCAGTATTTT,CASSFGGGTDTQYF
TRBV2,TRBJ2-5,NA,NA,TGTGCCAGCAGTCCCCTCGGGGGGCAGTCGGAGACCCAGTACTTC,CASSPLGGQSETQYF
TRBV5-1,TRBJ2-5,NA,NA,TGCGCCAGCAGCTCAGGACAGAACCAAGAGACCCAGTACTTC,CASSSGQNQETQYF
TRBV7-2,TRBJ1-1,NA,NA,TGTGCCAGCAGCTTAACCCCCTTTATTTCAGGGGTGAACACTGAAGCTTTCTTT,CASSLTPFISGVNTEAFF
TRBV2,TRBJ1-2,NA,NA,TGTGCCAGCACAAAGGTTTCGCGGAACTATGGCTACACCTTC,CASTKVSRNYGYTF
TRBV3-1/TRBV3-2,TRBJ2-7,NA,NA,TGTGCCAGCAGCCAAGATAGGCCAGGTTACTACGAGCAGTACTTC,CASSQDRPGYYEQYF
TRBV6-6,TRBJ2-3,TRBD2,NA,TGTGCCAGCAGTCACCTACTAGCGGCTAGCACAGATACGCAGTATTTT,CASSHLLAASTDTQYF
TRBV6-2/TRBV6-3,TRBJ1-1,TRBD1,NA,TGTGCCAGCAGTTCTGGACAGGGGGGGAACACTGAAGCTTTCTTT,CASSSGQGGNTEAFF
TRBV18,TRBJ2-7,TRBD1,NA,TGTGCCAGCTCACAAGGGACAGGGATCCTACGAGAGCAGTACTTC,CASSQGTGILREQYF
TRBV28,TRBJ1-6,TRBD1,NA,TGTGCCAGTATTAAGGGGGCCCCCTATAATTCACCCCTCCACTTT,CASIKGAPYNSPLHF
TRBV14,TRBJ2-1,NA,once,TGTGCCAGCAGCCAAGATACGGGGACTCATTTCAATGAGCAGTTCTTC,CASSQDTGTHFNEQFF
TRBV19,TRBJ1-2,NA,NA,TGTGCCAGTTCCCGGGGGGGGAACTATGGCTACACCTTC,CASSRGGNYGYTF
TRBV5-1,TRBJ2-7,NA,NA,TGCGCCAGCAGTAAGACCGGCTTCGGGACCTACGAGCAGTACTTC,CASSKTGFGTYEQYF
TRBV9,TRBJ1-5,TRBD1,NA,TGTGCCAGCAGTCTTACAGGGGCTGGACAGCCCCAGCATTTT,CASSLTGAGQPQHF
TRBV30,TRBJ1-1,TRBD1,NA,TGTGCCTGGACTCTGGACAGGCTGGCTTTCTTT,CAWTLDRLAFF
TRBV28,TRBJ2-1,TRBD1,NA,TGTGCCAGCAGGACGGGACAGGGGCTAAGGGGCTCCTACAATGAGCAGTTCTTC,CASRTGQGLRGSYNEQFF
TRBV5-4,TRBJ1-5,NA,NA,TGTGCCAGCAGCGTCGGGGGGCTAACCCCGGGGCCCCAGCATTTT,CASSVGGLTPGPQHF
TRBV28,TRBJ2-2,TRBD2,NA,TGTGCCAGCATTTCTAGCGGGAGTGGGGGCGGGGAGCTGTTTTTT,CASISSGSGGGELFF
TRBV6-6,TRBJ2-7,NA,once,TGTGCCAGCAGTCATGACAGTTACGAGCAGTACTTC,CASSHDSYEQYF
TRBV29-1,TRBJ2-1,NA,NA,TGCAGCGTTGAATCGGGAGAAGGCTCCTACAATGAGCAGTTCTTC,CSVESGEGSYNEQFF
TRBV7-2,TRBJ2-1,TRBD1,NA,TGTGCCAGCAGCTTAGGACAGGGGAACAATGAGCAGTTCTTC,CASSLGQGNNEQFF
TRBV19,TRBJ1-2,TRBD1,NA,TGTGCCAGTAGCCGGGACAGTCGAAATGGCTACACCTTC,CASSRDSRNGYTF
TRBV5-1,TRBJ2-3,TRBD2,NA,TGCGCCAGCAGCTTAAGCGGGATAACAGATACGCAGTATTTT,CASSLSGITDTQYF
TRBV4-2,TRBJ2-7,NA,few,TGTGCCAGCAGCCAGGACAGAGGCCTCTCCTACGAGCAGTACTTC,CASSQDRGLSYEQYF
TRBV30,TRBJ2-2,NA,NA,TGTGCCTGGAGTGTACGATGGAGGGTCAGAAATTACACCGGGGAGCTGTTTTTT,CAWSVRWRVRNYTGELFF
TRBV7-9,TRBJ2-2,TRBD2,few,TGTGCCAGCAGCTTAGGAGCTAGCGGGAGGCCTTCGAACACCGGGGAGCTGTTTTTT,CASSLGASGRPSNTGELFF
TRBV4-2,TRBJ1-4,NA,NA,TGTGCCAGCAGCCAAGTTGCAGGACAGCTCAATGAAAAACTGTTTTTT,CASSQVAGQLNEKLFF
TRBV5-1,TRBJ1-5,TRBD1,few,TGCGCCAGCAGCTTAACAGGGGACCAGCCCCAGCATTTT,CASSLTGDQPQHF
TRBV11-2,TRBJ2-1,TRBD1,once,TGTGCCAGCAGCTTAATTCATGCCGGGACAGGGAGATACAATGAGCAGTTCTTC,CASSLIHAGTGRYNEQFF
TRBV7-2,TRBJ2-7,NA,NA,TGTGCCAGCAGCTTACACACCTACGAGCAGTACTTC,CASSLHTYEQYF
TRBV19,TRBJ1-5,NA,NA,TGTGCCAGTAGTAACAGTTATAGCAATCAGCCCCAGCATTTT,CASSNSYSNQPQHF
TRBV6-1,TRBJ1-2,NA,NA,TGTGCCAGCAGTGAACCGTCCCTAGCTAACTATGGCTACACCTTC,CASSEPSLANYGYTF
TRBV3-1/TRBV3-2,TRBJ1-2,TRBD1,NA,TGTGCCAGCAGCCAGCTTGACAGGGCGATTGGCTACACCTTC,CASSQLDRAIGYTF
TRBV6-5,TRBJ1-6,NA,NA,TGTGCCAGCACCGGACAGTATAATTCACCCCTCCACTTT,CASTGQYNSPLHF
TRBV9,TRBJ2-1,TRBD2,NA,TGTGCCAGCAGCGTACTCCTAGCGGGCGGCGAGCAGTTCTTC,CASSVLLAGGEQFF
TRBV6-1,TRBJ1-2,NA,NA,TGTGCCAGCAGTGAAGCGTCCGGTGATAAAGGCTACACCTTC,CASSEASGDKGYTF
TRBV7-3,TRBJ2-5,TRBD1,NA,TGTGCCAGCAGCTTAAGCGGGACAGGGCCCCAAGAGACCCAGTACTTC,CASSLSGTGPQETQYF
TRBV19,TRBJ1-5,NA,NA,TGTGCCAGTAGTATTGAGCAGGGTAATCAGCCCCAGCATTTT,CASSIEQGNQPQHF
TRBV19,TRBJ1-5,TRBD1,NA,TGTGCCAGTAGTACCCGACAGGGGCAAGGCAATCAGCCCCAGCATTTT,CASSTRQGQGNQPQHF
TRBV5-1,TRBJ1-1,NA,NA,TGCGCCAGCAGCTTGGCGCCGGGGAAGACTGAAGCTTTCTTT,CASSLAPGKTEAFF
TRBV2,TRBJ2-6,TRBD1,NA,TGTGCCAGCAAGCCCCGTCAGGGGGCATGGGGGGCCAACGTCCTGACTTTC,CASKPRQGAWGANVLTF
TRBV29-1,TRBJ2-5,NA,NA,TGCAGCGTTGGGGGGAGGAGCCAAGAGACCCAGTACTTC,CSVGGRSQETQYF
TRBV7-9,TRBJ1-6,TRBD1,NA,TGTGCCAGCAGCTTGGGGGACAGGGGACCCCTCCACTTT,CASSLGDRGPLHF
TRBV28,TRBJ2-3,NA,NA,TGTGCCAGCCAAAAGGGGGGGAACACAGATACGCAGTATTTT,CASQKGGNTDTQYF
TRBV7-2,TRBJ1-2,NA,NA,TGTGCCAGCAGCCCCGTAGTTGTTGACTATGGCTACACCTTC,CASSPVVVDYGYTF
TRBV24-1,TRBJ2-1,NA,NA,TGTGCCACCAGTGATTTACTAGGTGAGCAGTTCTTC,CATSDLLGEQFF
TRBV10-3,TRBJ2-1,NA,NA,TGTGCCATCAGCTCTCCCGGGACTTTTCTCCGGGATGAGCAGTTCTTC,CAISSPGTFLRDEQFF